This T cell receptor (beta chain) was identified in a study of beta chain features in type 1 diabetes listed by TCRdb under 2018. With regard to the full study: Patients and healthy donors did not differ in mean age, gender distribution, total cell number or subset yield. Across all samples, approximately 100 million sorted cells were examined, and cell number per subset correlated strongly with RNA yield. The study compared the TCRB repertoires of sorted circulating CD4+ T cell subsets in recently diagnosed type 1 diabetes patients with those in matched healthy donors. Naive and central memory subsets were obtained from all 30 or so donors, but regulatory and stem cell-like memory subsets were isolated from only 8 patients and roughly 8 healthy donors. The investigation overall reported the following: At VDJ recombination sites, type 1 diabetes patients had fewer insertions and more deleted nucleotides, which implies abnormalities in thymic rearrangement. PCR may preferentially amplify shorter templates, but because patient and control samples were amplified and corrected together, any resulting skew would affect both groups equally. Only small numbers of individuals were included in the HLA sub-analyses, which left unresolved whether HLA type had any influence on TCRB rearrangement. In all four CD4+ subsets, TCRB CDR3 length was moderately but significantly shorter in type 1 diabetes patients. Because cDNA rather than genomic DNA was sequenced, highly expressing activated cells could have been over-represented, although no difference in activation and CD3 levels was found between groups. Naive, central memory and regulatory TCRB repertoires appeared to be more alike among patients than among healthy donors.

From each donor, a single peripheral blood sample of 100 to 150 mL on average was drawn into heparinised tubes. A BD FACSAria II was used to sort naive, central memory, regulatory and stem cell-like memory CD4+ T cells with a panel that included CD45RO, CCR7, CD25, CD127, CD95 and CD27. Purity was above 95% for every sorted population. Right away, PBMCs were isolated by Lymphoprep density gradient centrifugation and were stained directly, with no culture step. So that batch effects would be minimized, each experiment stained and sorted samples in pairs, pairing one healthy donor with one patient. In the germline V gene, CDR1 corresponds to MDHEN and CDR2 to SYDVKM. V ends up 8 bases short and J 0 bases short, with an unmatched junction base count of 1. Taken from cysteine to phenylalanine, the CDR3 has 14 residues. The DNA shown is the 42-base CDR3, in frame from base 1. This clone has only a few counts. Its specific antigen is unknown. Base qualities are not provided; no much larger clone lies one nucleotide away.

The entire isolated RNA was reverse transcribed using the High Capacity cDNA Reverse Transcription Kit, and thus expressed TCRB transcripts were sequenced. Naive, central memory and regulatory T cell samples underwent deep immunoSEQ sequencing, averaging about 3.57 million total reads per sample. After sorted cells were lysed in RLT buffer, RNA was extracted with DNase-treated RNeasy Micro or Mini kits, with the choice depending on cell number. To prevent cross-contamination, every cell subset was processed on its own, while patient and healthy donor samples were processed together. TCRB sequences were amplified from cDNA with the immunoSEQ multiplex PCR, producing 87-bp fragments spanning the CDR3 region. Amplicons were sequenced on the Illumina HiSeq platform. The published analysis was carried out like this. PCR bias was corrected computationally using synthetic template baselines, and reads within Hamming distance 2 were collapsed, with unmergeable singletons discarded. Reads were aligned against IMGT to assign V, D and J genes, CDR3 length and insertions or deletions at six rearrangement sites. Within each subset, clonotype counts were normalized to the number of sorted cells before true diversity and Gini coefficients were calculated with the tcR R package. Repertoire sharing was quantified using the overlap coefficient calculated on TCRB nucleotide sequences. TCRdb carries this immuneACCESS record with in-frame sequences only. Its versions omit some clonotypes, under half of them owing to an unresolved V gene in the studies checked, with the rest unexplained. V and J calls and clone size are as listed in that table; D and trimming were resolved from the DNA. This sample lists fewer than 45,000 clones; approximately 62% were detected once. The ten most abundant clones make up about 1.7% of the sample.

The chain is assembled from TRBV28 and TRBJ1-3, with 10 bases aligning to TRBD1. Material for sequencing was Tregs from blood. In the paper's terms, the cell subset or site label means: regulatory CD4+ T cells. The receptor comes from a man aged 25 to 40 with type 1 diabetes. Some clones in this sample may be carry-over from other donors' samples. The nucleotide sequence is given as TGTGCCAGCCGGGACAGGGGCTCTGGAAACACCATATATTTT. This yields the protein CASRDRGSGNTIYF. The entire variable domain, with the stretches around the CDR3 drawn from the reference TRBV28 and TRBJ1-3 proteins, is DVKVTQSSRYLVKRTGEKVFLECVQDMDHENMFWYRQDPGLGLRLIYFSYDVKMKEKGDIPEGYSVSREKKERFSLILESASTNQTSMYLCASRDRGSGNTIYFGEGSWLTVV.